Listed below are T cell receptor beta chains from one sample, sequenced in a study of shared clonotypes between healthy human individuals. The repertoire was sequenced with immunoSEQ multiplex PCR; TCRdb's copy has only in-frame clones and lacks some. The sample lists 2 million to 2.5 million clones; approximately 95% were seen once. The sequenced sample was naive CD4+ T cells from PBMCs. These receptors all come from a man younger than 35 in good health. Some clones in this sample may be carry-over from other donors' samples. Both conserved end residues are part of each CDR3. The order of the fields is D gene, CDR3 length, J gene, V gene, clone size, CDR3 protein, CDR3 DNA. D genes are given only for firm matches. Only some rows state a clone size, as once, few, many or a class for expanded clones.

d_gene: TRBD1; len: 15; j_gene: TRBJ2-7; v_gene: TRBV28; abundance: -; CDR3aa: CASSFTGTASYEQYF; CDR3nt: TGTGCCAGCAGTTTTACCGGGACAGCCTCCTACGAGCAGTACTTC
d_gene: -; len: 14; j_gene: TRBJ1-1; v_gene: TRBV19; abundance: -; CDR3aa: CASIKGGGGPEAFF; CDR3nt: TGTGCCAGTATAAAGGGCGGAGGCGGCCCTGAAGCTTTCTTT
d_gene: -; len: 13; j_gene: TRBJ1-3; v_gene: TRBV5-4; abundance: -; CDR3aa: CASSFPGQDTIYF; CDR3nt: TGTGCCAGCAGCTTTCCAGGGCAAGACACCATATATTTT
d_gene: TRBD1; len: 14; j_gene: TRBJ1-4; v_gene: TRBV15; abundance: -; CDR3aa: CATLSPGGSEKLFF; CDR3nt: TGTGCCACCCTGTCCCCAGGGGGCTCTGAAAAACTGTTTTTT
d_gene: TRBD1; len: 13; j_gene: TRBJ1-1; v_gene: TRBV6-5; abundance: -; CDR3aa: CASRGRGLTEAFF; CDR3nt: TGTGCCAGCAGAGGAAGGGGGCTCACTGAAGCTTTCTTT
d_gene: -; len: 15; j_gene: TRBJ2-6; v_gene: TRBV7-2; abundance: -; CDR3aa: CASSLALTGANVLTF; CDR3nt: TGTGCCAGCAGCTTAGCTCTTACAGGTGCCAACGTCCTGACTTTC
d_gene: TRBD1; len: 16; j_gene: TRBJ2-4; v_gene: TRBV4-1; abundance: -; CDR3aa: CASSQGPGGYENIQYF; CDR3nt: TGCGCCAGCAGCCAAGGTCCAGGGGGTTATGAAAACATTCAGTACTTC
d_gene: TRBD2; len: 19; j_gene: TRBJ2-4; v_gene: TRBV4-3; abundance: -; CDR3aa: CASSQVLWREGGDQNIQYF; CDR3nt: TGCGCCAGCAGCCAAGTATTGTGGCGGGAGGGCGGGGACCAAAACATTCAGTACTTC
d_gene: -; len: 13; j_gene: TRBJ1-1; v_gene: TRBV7-9; abundance: -; CDR3aa: CASSLLGNTEAFF; CDR3nt: TGTGCCAGCAGCTTACTTGGGAACACTGAAGCTTTCTTT
d_gene: -; len: 12; j_gene: TRBJ2-3; v_gene: TRBV29-1; abundance: -; CDR3aa: CSVPLASDTQYF; CDR3nt: TGCAGCGTTCCTCTAGCTTCGGATACGCAGTATTTT
d_gene: -; len: 15; j_gene: TRBJ1-3; v_gene: TRBV5-1; abundance: -; CDR3aa: CASSLGPMDGNTIYF; CDR3nt: TGCGCCAGCAGCTTGGGCCCTATGGATGGAAACACCATATATTTT
d_gene: TRBD2; len: 14; j_gene: TRBJ2-1; v_gene: TRBV30; abundance: -; CDR3aa: CAWSSSGRWNEQFF; CDR3nt: TGTGCCTGGTCGTCTAGCGGGAGGTGGAATGAGCAGTTCTTC
d_gene: -; len: 15; j_gene: TRBJ2-7; v_gene: TRBV6-5; abundance: -; CDR3aa: CASRLKYSGAYEQYF; CDR3nt: TGTGCCAGCAGACTAAAGTACTCGGGAGCCTACGAGCAGTACTTC
d_gene: -; len: 17; j_gene: TRBJ1-1; v_gene: TRBV2; abundance: -; CDR3aa: CASTPWLDRSKNTEAFF; CDR3nt: TGTGCCAGCACCCCGTGGTTGGACAGATCAAAGAACACTGAAGCTTTCTTT
d_gene: -; len: 17; j_gene: TRBJ2-7; v_gene: TRBV27; abundance: -; CDR3aa: CASRNSGRDFYSYEQYF; CDR3nt: TGTGCCAGCAGGAACTCGGGGAGAGATTTCTATTCCTACGAGCAGTACTTC
d_gene: TRBD2; len: 16; j_gene: TRBJ2-5; v_gene: TRBV4-3; abundance: once; CDR3aa: CASSQDWASGRETQYF; CDR3nt: TGCGCCAGCAGCCAAGATTGGGCTAGCGGGAGAGAGACCCAGTACTTC
d_gene: -; len: 13; j_gene: TRBJ2-1; v_gene: TRBV25-1; abundance: -; CDR3aa: CASSEQIDNEQFF; CDR3nt: TGTGCCAGCAGTGAACAGATAGACAATGAGCAGTTCTTC
d_gene: -; len: 15; j_gene: TRBJ2-7; v_gene: TRBV11-2; abundance: -; CDR3aa: CASSLVPGGRYEQYF; CDR3nt: TGTGCCAGCAGCTTAGTCCCCGGAGGCCGCTACGAGCAGTACTTC
d_gene: -; len: 12; j_gene: TRBJ1-2; v_gene: TRBV27; abundance: -; CDR3aa: CASRGQPYGYTF; CDR3nt: TGTGCCAGCAGAGGGCAGCCCTATGGCTACACCTTC
d_gene: -; len: 14; j_gene: TRBJ2-1; v_gene: TRBV6-1; abundance: -; CDR3aa: CASSAGVKYNEQFF; CDR3nt: TGTGCCAGCAGTGCGGGAGTAAAGTACAATGAGCAGTTCTTC
d_gene: TRBD2; len: 17; j_gene: TRBJ2-1; v_gene: TRBV9; abundance: -; CDR3aa: CASSPVGTSRPRNEQFF; CDR3nt: TGTGCCAGCAGCCCCGTCGGGACTAGCCGACCAAGGAATGAGCAGTTCTTC
d_gene: -; len: 12; j_gene: TRBJ1-2; v_gene: TRBV5-6; abundance: -; CDR3aa: CASSLATLPYTF; CDR3nt: TGTGCCAGCAGCTTGGCGACTCTACCCTACACCTTC
d_gene: -; len: 15; j_gene: TRBJ1-2; v_gene: TRBV19; abundance: -; CDR3aa: CASSILFNSWNGYTF; CDR3nt: TGTGCCAGTAGTATCCTCTTTAATTCTTGGAATGGCTACACCTTC
d_gene: -; len: 14; j_gene: TRBJ2-5; v_gene: TRBV9; abundance: -; CDR3aa: CASSVAGVGETQYF; CDR3nt: TGTGCCAGCAGCGTAGCGGGAGTAGGAGAGACCCAGTACTTC
d_gene: -; len: 15; j_gene: TRBJ1-2; v_gene: TRBV28; abundance: -; CDR3aa: CASSLAGATFYGYTF; CDR3nt: TGTGCCAGCAGTTTAGCCGGGGCAACCTTCTATGGCTACACCTTC
d_gene: -; len: 13; j_gene: TRBJ2-7; v_gene: TRBV18; abundance: -; CDR3aa: CASSVTAVYEQYF; CDR3nt: TGTGCCAGCTCAGTGACAGCCGTCTACGAGCAGTACTTC
d_gene: TRBD2; len: 15; j_gene: TRBJ2-7; v_gene: TRBV28; abundance: once; CDR3aa: CASSVIAGGTYEQYF; CDR3nt: TGTGCCAGCAGCGTAATAGCGGGAGGCACCTACGAGCAGTACTTC
d_gene: -; len: 12; j_gene: TRBJ1-4; v_gene: TRBV28; abundance: -; CDR3aa: CASSPGFPAAFF; CDR3nt: TGTGCCAGCAGTCCCGGGTTTCCCGCTGCGTTTTTT
d_gene: TRBD2; len: 14; j_gene: TRBJ2-5; v_gene: TRBV30; abundance: -; CDR3aa: CAWSRGGGVETQYF; CDR3nt: TGTGCCTGGAGCCGTGGCGGGGGGGTGGAGACCCAGTACTTC
d_gene: TRBD2; len: 15; j_gene: TRBJ2-3; v_gene: TRBV5-8; abundance: -; CDR3aa: CASSSLAGGTDTQYF; CDR3nt: TGTGCCAGCAGTTCCCTAGCGGGCGGCACAGATACGCAGTATTTT
d_gene: -; len: 12; j_gene: TRBJ2-1; v_gene: TRBV27; abundance: -; CDR3aa: CASSRLTSGQFF; CDR3nt: TGTGCCAGCAGTCGCCTGACTTCTGGGCAGTTCTTC
d_gene: TRBD1; len: 13; j_gene: TRBJ2-5; v_gene: TRBV18; abundance: -; CDR3aa: CASSSDRGETQYF; CDR3nt: TGTGCCAGCTCATCGGACAGGGGCGAGACCCAGTACTTC
d_gene: -; len: 14; j_gene: TRBJ2-7; v_gene: TRBV6-1; abundance: once; CDR3aa: CASSAAGPGYEQYF; CDR3nt: TGTGCCAGCAGTGCGGCAGGCCCAGGCTACGAGCAGTACTTC
d_gene: TRBD1; len: 14; j_gene: TRBJ1-1; v_gene: TRBV6-6; abundance: -; CDR3aa: CASSYPGQGGEAFF; CDR3nt: TGTGCCAGCAGTTACCCTGGACAGGGGGGAGAAGCTTTCTTT
d_gene: TRBD2; len: 18; j_gene: TRBJ2-6; v_gene: TRBV29-1; abundance: -; CDR3aa: CRPLDSPGLVSGANVLTF; CDR3nt: TGCAGGCCCTTGGACAGTCCGGGACTAGTCTCTGGGGCCAACGTCCTGACTTTC
d_gene: -; len: 15; j_gene: TRBJ2-1; v_gene: TRBV10-2; abundance: -; CDR3aa: CASSESTAVYNEQFF; CDR3nt: TGCGCCAGCAGTGAGTCGACTGCAGTATACAATGAGCAGTTCTTC
d_gene: TRBD1; len: 16; j_gene: TRBJ1-4; v_gene: TRBV19; abundance: -; CDR3aa: CASSRVQGATNEKLFF; CDR3nt: TGTGCCAGTAGTCGCGTACAGGGGGCAACTAATGAAAAACTGTTTTTT
d_gene: -; len: 14; j_gene: TRBJ1-4; v_gene: TRBV5-1; abundance: -; CDR3aa: CASSLEQAGEKLFF; CDR3nt: TGCGCCAGCAGCTTGGAACAGGCGGGAGAAAAACTGTTTTTT
d_gene: -; len: 14; j_gene: TRBJ1-3; v_gene: TRBV10-3; abundance: -; CDR3aa: CAVSGSDSGNTIYF; CDR3nt: TGTGCCGTCTCGGGGTCCGACTCTGGAAACACCATATATTTT
d_gene: -; len: 14; j_gene: TRBJ1-1; v_gene: TRBV6-5; abundance: -; CDR3aa: CASSPPRDHTEAFF; CDR3nt: TGTGCCAGCAGTCCCCCCCGGGACCACACTGAAGCTTTCTTT
d_gene: -; len: 13; j_gene: TRBJ2-5; v_gene: TRBV5-1; abundance: -; CDR3aa: CASSSSPGETQYF; CDR3nt: TGCGCCAGCAGCTCCTCTCCCGGAGAGACCCAGTACTTC
d_gene: -; len: 12; j_gene: TRBJ2-1; v_gene: TRBV4-1; abundance: -; CDR3aa: CASSQGDGKQFF; CDR3nt: TGCGCCAGCAGCCAAGGGGACGGTAAGCAGTTCTTC
d_gene: -; len: 15; j_gene: TRBJ1-2; v_gene: TRBV19; abundance: -; CDR3aa: CASSIVRGGDYGYTF; CDR3nt: TGTGCCAGTAGTATAGTAAGGGGCGGCGACTATGGCTACACCTTC
d_gene: -; len: 14; j_gene: TRBJ1-1; v_gene: TRBV11-1; abundance: -; CDR3aa: CASSLGGDYTEAFF; CDR3nt: TGTGCCAGCAGCTTAGGAGGGGATTACACTGAAGCTTTCTTT
d_gene: -; len: 12; j_gene: TRBJ1-1; v_gene: TRBV7-9; abundance: -; CDR3aa: CASSEGRAEAFF; CDR3nt: TGTGCCAGCAGCGAGGGCAGGGCTGAAGCTTTCTTT
d_gene: TRBD2; len: 18; j_gene: TRBJ2-1; v_gene: TRBV10-1; abundance: -; CDR3aa: CASSELPRTSGRVNQQFF; CDR3nt: TGCGCCAGCAGTGAGCTCCCTAGGACTAGCGGGAGGGTCAATCAGCAGTTCTTC
d_gene: -; len: 13; j_gene: TRBJ2-7; v_gene: TRBV6-5; abundance: -; CDR3aa: CASSYMSPGEQYF; CDR3nt: TGTGCCAGCAGTTACATGTCCCCCGGCGAGCAGTACTTC
d_gene: -; len: 13; j_gene: TRBJ1-1; v_gene: TRBV2; abundance: -; CDR3aa: CATRREGNTEAFF; CDR3nt: TGTGCCACCCGGCGAGAAGGGAACACTGAAGCTTTCTTT
d_gene: TRBD1; len: 19; j_gene: TRBJ1-1; v_gene: TRBV4-1; abundance: -; CDR3aa: CASSQDYRKRTGSGTEAFF; CDR3nt: TGCGCCAGCAGCCAAGATTACCGGAAAAGGACAGGGTCGGGCACTGAAGCTTTCTTT
d_gene: TRBD1; len: 15; j_gene: TRBJ2-5; v_gene: TRBV29-1; abundance: -; CDR3aa: CSVEIPGTAKETQYF; CDR3nt: TGCAGCGTTGAAATTCCCGGGACAGCCAAAGAGACCCAGTACTTC
d_gene: -; len: 17; j_gene: TRBJ2-7; v_gene: TRBV7-9; abundance: -; CDR3aa: CASSSMNGAQISYEQYF; CDR3nt: TGTGCCAGCAGCTCCATGAATGGGGCTCAGATCTCCTACGAGCAGTACTTC
d_gene: TRBD1; len: 14; j_gene: TRBJ2-5; v_gene: TRBV5-1; abundance: -; CDR3aa: CASSLQGTEETQYF; CDR3nt: TGCGCCAGCAGCTTGCAGGGGACAGAAGAGACCCAGTACTTC
d_gene: TRBD2; len: 15; j_gene: TRBJ2-7; v_gene: TRBV27; abundance: once; CDR3aa: CASSPSGGHSYEQYF; CDR3nt: TGTGCCAGCAGTCCCTCGGGAGGACACTCCTACGAGCAGTACTTC